This T cell receptor (beta chain) was obtained from a study of cytomegalovirus exposure and HLA in healthy donors. This CDR3 has 14 residues. CDR1 is MDHEN and CDR2 is SYDVKM in the germline V gene. The trim removed 4 bases at V and 7 bases at J, leaving 4 bases unmatched. Study-wide results and limits: Versus the roughly 700-donor mean, an Asian-associated ancestry cluster reportedly showed fewer N-insertions in a later analysis. Reports state that TCR beta sequences accurately predicted most subjects' HLA-A and HLA-B alleles. Earlier analysis found most TCR beta V segments productive about 87% or about 30% of the time.

The PCR ran on 60 Vbeta and 13 Jbeta primers. As handled by the study authors: Later, 80 million or so unique TCR beta chains were counted in an analysis, and roughly 11 million of them were shared. The assay was immunoSEQ multiplex PCR, and TCRdb's table has in-frame clones only and misses some. V, J and clone size are those of that table, while D and trimming were read from the DNA. The data contain about 75,000 clones, more than 65% of them singletons. Notes on this clone: Antigen specificity is unknown.

The chain employs TRBV28 and TRBJ1-5, with 10 bases fitting TRBD1. This clonotype was sampled from a man in his 70s in good health and CMV-seropositive. Source material: PBMCs. CDR3 loop: CASSYGTGVQPQHF. The CDR3 DNA follows: TGTGCCAGCAGTTACGGGACAGGGGTCCAGCCCCAGCATTTT.